The clone carrying this T cell receptor (beta chain) showed up many times. Its target is not known. These data are taken from a study of CD8 T cells in ankylosing spondylitis. Study-wide findings and caveats: It appeared that ankylosing spondylitis blood was characterized by a TCR beta motif of 8 or 9 highly homologous variants. Prior work had noted some motif variants in reactive arthritis blood and synovial fluid.

Looked up from germline, CDR1 is SEHNR and CDR2 is FQNEAQ (reference sequence). The V end lost 5 bases, the J end lost 0 bases, and 13 bases lay between the germline ends. The CDR3 has 15 residues. 5'-RACE, quantitative and with molecular barcodes, yielded the TCR beta libraries. Via MiXCR, TCRdb re-called the 5' RACE reads, giving one row per CDR3 protein. The table records under 400,000 distinct CDR3 sequences, around 10% of them present only once. The sample consisted of blood, either unsorted or a sorted T cell fraction (not recorded which). This receptor was obtained from a female donor with ankylosing spondylitis or in good health (not recorded which). This chain joins TRBV7-9 and TRBJ2-5, with D unresolved. Written as DNA, the CDR3 is TGTGCCAGCAGCAGCAGGTTACGACACCAAGAGACCCAGTACTTC. The encoded protein is CASSSRLRHQETQYF.